This T cell receptor (beta chain) originates from a study of post-analysis software for immune sequencing data (dated by TCRdb to 2015 to 2017). About the study as a whole: The recorded disease courses included relapsing-remitting, secondary progressive and progressive-relapsing multiple sclerosis, and some patients had no subtype annotation. The patient repertoires were compared against about a dozen previously published healthy control repertoires obtained from donors aged roughly 6 to 26 years. A subset of samples was prepared in parallel using single-end sample barcoding, then pooled and co-amplified after Illumina adapter ligation.

TCR beta repertoires were profiled from peripheral blood of roughly twelve young patients with multiple sclerosis to demonstrate the VDJtools post-analysis software. The multiple sclerosis patients were children and adolescents ranging in age from roughly 6 to 15 years. This clonotype was counted many times. Its binding antigen is unknown. Base qualities are missing; no much larger clone stands one base away. The method was PCR. Sequencer: Illumina HiSeq 2500. To reduce PCR and sequencing biases, unique molecular identifiers were incorporated into the TCR beta cDNA libraries. Approximately 500,000 cDNA molecules were obtained for every 1 to 10 million input T cells, so each molecule roughly corresponded to one T cell. The patient libraries were prepared and sequenced using the same protocol as the earlier healthy control dataset. Within a given batch, samples were prepared together, multiplexed and sequenced on the same HiSeq lane. On the study's bioinformatics: MIGEC handled the raw barcoded reads, throwing out single-read molecular identifier groups before consensus assembly and CDR3 extraction. VDJtools was used for post-analysis of the clonotype tables, and diversity was normalized by down-sampling every dataset to the size of the smallest sample. In repertoire overlap clustering, CDR3 amino acid sequences, but not nucleotide sequences, were matched to correct batch-related cross-sample contamination. TCRdb reran the public reads through fastp at Q25 and MiXCR, keeping productive beta chains. Identical CDR3 protein sequences are pooled into one entry, listed with their most common genes and DNA. The authors' filters were not applied to this entry. In all, the sample holds about 260,000 distinct CDR3 sequences, and 30% to 45% of those were seen once. Of the sample, around 5.2% is held by the ten largest clones.

Broad study findings and their caveats: Compared with controls, multiple sclerosis patients had significantly lower normalized Chao1 diversity, a finding suggesting substantial peripheral T-cell clonal expansion. Strong co-clustering of samples prepared in the same batch was shown by direct clustering with F measure, prompting a batch-effect correction. Patients showed significantly higher frequencies than controls for about 5 TRBV segments, among them TRBV5-6, TRBV5-1 and TRBV20-1. The control group was slightly older than the multiple sclerosis patient group.

The CDR1 and CDR2 encoded by the germline V gene are MDHEN and SYDVKM. The CDR3 has 13 amino acids, counting the end cysteine and phenylalanine. Only the CDR3 region is kept as DNA, spanning 39 bases read in frame from base 1. This TCR derives from a girl aged 10 to 17 with multiple sclerosis. Specimen: blood. This chain is built from TRBV28 and TRBJ2-7; 9 middle bases align to TRBD2. The assigned J gene may be wrong: the sequence end matches TRBJ2-5 better. DNA sequence: TGTGCCAGCAGTGATAGCGGGAGCCAGACCCAGTACTTC. Its product reads: CASSDSGSQTQYF.